This T cell receptor (beta chain) is drawn from a study of T cells in Graves' hyperthyroidism and ophthalmopathy. Overall study context: At initial diagnosis, before any treatment had begun, peripheral blood was obtained.

V was clipped by 4 bases and J by 3 bases; unmatched bases: 7. The CDR3 has 15 amino acids. The germline gives CDR1 SGDLS, CDR2 YYNGEE. Researchers amplified the TCR beta CDR3 regions from RNA transcripts. A first-round RT-PCR of the TCR CDR3 used the HTBI primer set. MiXCR was run by TCRdb on the multiplex PCR reads, yielding one entry per CDR3 protein. Here the sample spans 250,000 to 300,000 distinct CDR3 sequences, roughly 19% being singletons. Ophthalmopathy in the patients scored at least 3 on Clinical Activity Score and at least 4 on NOSPECS grade, lasting under 3 months. Those patients with uncontrolled infection, other autoimmune disease, pregnancy or lactation were excluded.

This clonotype originated in a man aged 45 to 65 with Graves' ophthalmopathy. The chain combines TRBV9 with TRBJ2-1, with TRBD1 matching over 7 bases. The sequenced sample was blood. The DNA for the CDR3 is TGTGCCAGCAGCCCGCCGGGACAGATCTACAATGAGCAGTTCTTC. Its protein product is CASSPPGQIYNEQFF.